This entry lists 8 T cell receptor beta chains sequenced from one sample in a study of cytomegalovirus exposure and HLA in healthy donors. Primers included in the PCR were 60 Vbeta and 13 Jbeta primers. Profiling relied on immunoSEQ multiplex PCR, and the TCRdb table lists in-frame clones only, not all of them. The sample table includes about 67,000 clones. Sequencing input: PBMCs. All receptors derive from a woman aged 30 to 39 in good health and CMV-seronegative.

The J gene is TRBJ1-5, the V gene TRBV4-2; no firm D call. The CDR3 loop spans 13 amino acids. From germline, CDR1 is LGHNA and CDR2 YNFKEQ. Trimming removed 0 bases from V and 4 bases from J, with 4 bases in between. This CDR3 reads CASSQDMNQPQHF. DNA for the CDR3: TGTGCCAGCAGCCAAGACATGAATCAGCCCCAGCATTTT.

V usage is TRBV30 and J usage is TRBJ2-4, with unresolved D. The germline V and J ends were trimmed by 4 bases and 8 bases, with 9 bases remaining between them. CDR1 and CDR2 (germline): GTSNPN, SVGIG (reference sequence). This CDR3 spans 11 amino acids. CDR3 residues: CAWTVRDIQYF. For the CDR3, the DNA is TGTGCCTGGACAGTCCGGGACATTCAGTACTTC.

J is TRBJ2-3 and V is TRBV10-3; 8 bases agree with TRBD2. The V segment lost 10 bases and the J segment 0 bases; nucleotides outside the gene matches: 6. Germline CDR1 is ENHRY and CDR2 is SYGVKD. CDR3 size: 14 residues. DNA for the CDR3: TGTGCCACCCTAGCGGGCCCTAGCACAGATACGCAGTATTTT. This encodes CATLAGPSTDTQYF.

The DNA for the CDR3 is TGTGCCAGCAGCTCCCTACAGAGTTCTACTGAAGCTTTCTTT. This sequence encodes CASSSLQSSTEAFF. This chain links TRBV7-2 with TRBJ1-1; D is unclear. Deletions cut 4 bases from V and 5 bases from J, with 14 bases between. The CDR3 contains 14 residues. Germline V CDR1 and CDR2: SGHTA, FQGNSA.

V and J are TRBV6-1 and TRBJ2-1; 9 positions match TRBD1. Germline CDR1 MNHNS, CDR2 SASEGT. J lost 7 bases, V lost 2 bases, and 6 bases had no gene match. This CDR3 has 15 residues. CDR3: CASSESGQGRNEQFF. As DNA, the CDR3 is TGTGCCAGCAGTGAATCTGGACAGGGGAGGAATGAGCAGTTCTTC.

The rearrangement links TRBV5-6 to TRBJ1-2; D is possibly TRBD1 (5 bases). V gave up 2 bases and J gave up 6 bases, with 14 bases separating them. CDR3 length: 14 residues. Germline V lookup: CDR1 SGHDT, CDR2 YYEEEE. The CDR3 DNA is TGTGCCAGCAGCTTCGGCCAGGGTGTTAATGGCTACACCTTC. It yields the protein CASSFGQGVNGYTF.

The rearrangement joins TRBV9 to TRBJ2-1; perhaps TRBD2 as D (7 bases). Trimming cost V 0 bases and J 1 base, with 11 bases left between them. The CDR3 totals 16 residues. Looked up from germline, CDR1 is SGDLS and CDR2 is YYNGEE. CDR3: CASSVVGGASYNEQFF. The CDR3 nucleotides are TGTGCCAGCAGCGTAGTAGGGGGGGCTTCCTACAATGAGCAGTTCTTC.

The J gene is TRBJ2-1, the V gene TRBV30, with 9 positions matching TRBD2. Germline lookup yields CDR1 GTSNPN and CDR2 SVGIG (reference sequence). After removal of 1 base from V and 7 bases from J, the junction contained 8 bases not matched to a gene. The CDR3 totals 15 residues. Here the CDR3 DNA reads TGTGCCTGGAGTGGGGTTAGCGGGAGTAAAAATGAGCAGTTCTTC. The encoded protein is CAWSGVSGSKNEQFF.